This TCR beta chain was profiled in a study of T cell repertoires in ileal Crohn's disease. The germline CDR1 and CDR2 sequences are SGHDT and YYEEEE. The CDR3 has 19 residues. The J segment lost 8 bases and the V segment lost 0 bases, leaving 17 bases of the junction unmatched. Included were adult ileal or ileocolonic Crohn's patients indicated for ileocolonic resection. Profiled with immunoSEQ multiplex PCR; TCRdb holds only in-frame clones, not every one. The sample shows tens of thousands of clones, 80% of them seen only once. Whole-study results and caveats: Clonal expansions were more frequent in active smokers than non-smokers at surgery. Sorted CD8 T cells held more high-frequency clones than CD4.

As regards this clone: Its antigen is not known.

The TCR comes from an adult with Crohn's disease. The genes are TRBV5-6 and TRBJ1-2; 12 positions match TRBD1. The sample was ileal tissue. The CDR3 loop is CASSLAPWGTGGVLDGYTF. The CDR3 DNA reads as TGTGCCAGCAGCTTGGCCCCGTGGGGGACAGGGGGCGTTTTAGACGGCTACACCTTC.